This T cell receptor beta chain was documented in a study of blood T cells in healthy people across ages. This CDR3 is built from 15 residues. Trimming cost V 4 bases and J 6 bases, with 18 bases left between them. Germline CDR1 is LGHDT and CDR2 is YNNKEL (reference sequence). Together with a sample-barcoded 5' primer, a J-beta primer mix was included in a second PCR lasting about 7 to 12 cycles. TCRdb ran MiXCR on the 5' RACE reads and lists one entry per CDR3 protein. The sample includes approximately 600,000 distinct CDR3 sequences, roughly 50% of them seen just once. This clonotype was obtained from a man aged 60 to 75 in good health. Sequencing was done on a sample of blood. The gene calls are TRBV3-1 and TRBJ1-1; possible D gene TRBD1, 6 bases. The CDR3 reads CASSLTGGEVAEAFF. In DNA, the CDR3 is TGTGCCAGCAGCCTTACGGGGGGCGAGGTCGCTGAAGCTTTCTTT.